Below, 18 T cell receptor beta chains from the same sample are listed, as sequenced in a study of CD8+ T cells in alopecia areata (dated by TCRdb to about 2018). This specimen's time point label, per the study, means: about 25 weeks on oral tofacitinib. The meaning of the sample's treatment or condition label: oral pan-JAK inhibitor, 5-10 mg twice daily. Libraries were constructed by the immunoSEQ multiplex PCR assay. RNA was extracted from all samples and reverse transcribed into cDNA as template for TCR sequencing. TCRdb holds this immuneACCESS table with in-frame rearrangements only. Some clones are missing; in checked studies, unresolved V genes explain under half, and the rest has no known cause. For this sample there are about 92,000 clones; around 47% appear just once. The top ten clonotypes cover less than 20% of the sample. The starting material was CD8+ T cells sorted from blood, obtained at week 24, from a patient treated with tofacitinib. The receptors shown here come from a human donor with alopecia areata.

This clone was counted a few times. A read error may be the cause here, since a much bigger clone is one base away. V gene TRBV30 combines with J gene TRBJ2-1, with a weak D call TRBD2 (5 bases). Trimming removed 3 bases at V and 10 bases at J, with 19 bases between. This CDR3 comprises 14 residues. The germline gives CDR1 GTSNPN, CDR2 SVGIG (reference sequence). CDR3 nucleotide sequence: TGTGCCTGGAGCCTTCTAGCTGAGGCGGACGAGCAGTTCTTC. This encodes CAWSLLAEADEQFF.

V usage is TRBV4-3 and J usage is TRBJ2-2; D is unresolved. Between the trimmed V and J ends, which lost 0 bases and 7 bases, there was a span of 6 bases. CDR3 length: 13 residues. Germline CDR1 reads LGHNA; CDR2 reads YSLEER. The CDR3 DNA reads as TGCGCCAGCAGCCAAGAACACAGCGGGGAGCTGTTTTTT. It codes for CASSQEHSGELFF.

The rearrangement links TRBV4-1 to TRBJ2-7; D is perhaps TRBD2 (6 bases). This CDR3 has 15 residues. Germline loops: CDR1 MGHRA, CDR2 YSYEKL. Trimming removed 5 bases from V and 3 bases from J, with 17 bases in between. The CDR3, as DNA: TGCGCCAGCAGCTACCACCGGGACTCCAGCTACGAGCAGTACTTC. Amino acids: CASSYHRDSSYEQYF.

The chain has TRBV6-6 and TRBJ2-1; 11 bases are a match to TRBD2. Germline loops: CDR1 MNHNY, CDR2 SVGAGI (reference sequence). With V trimmed by 4 bases and J by 6 bases, 5 bases remained unmatched. The CDR3 runs to 15 residues. The CDR3 loop reads CASSSGLAGLNEQFF. The CDR3 bases are TGTGCCAGCAGTTCCGGACTAGCGGGCCTCAATGAGCAGTTCTTC.

V gene TRBV29-1 combines with J gene TRBJ2-5; possible D gene TRBD1, 7 bases. Germline CDR1 is SQVTM and CDR2 is ANQGSEA. Trimming took 4 bases from V and 5 from J, leaving 14 bases between them. The CDR3 has 13 residues. Written as DNA, the CDR3 is TGCAGCGTTGCGGGCAGGGGGAGGGAGACCCAGTACTTC. Translated: CSVAGRGRETQYF.

The chain employs TRBV29-1 and TRBJ2-7; TRBD1 is a possible D gene (6 bases). This CDR3 is 12 amino acids long. In germline, CDR1 is SQVTM, CDR2 ANQGSEA. Trimming left V 7 bases short and J 0 bases short, with 10 bases between. In DNA form, the CDR3 reads TGCAGCGGGACAGCCGACTCCTACGAGCAGTACTTC. Its protein product is CSGTADSYEQYF.

This clone came up a few times. The chain combines TRBV29-1 with TRBJ2-1, with D maybe TRBD2 (6 bases). CDR3 size: 14 residues. The germline V gene has CDR1 SQVTM and CDR2 ANQGSEA. V lost 4 bases and J 8 bases, leaving 18 bases between the germline ends. CDR3 sequence reads: CSVVGTPGRDEQFF. The CDR3 DNA sequence: TGCAGCGTTGTGGGGACTCCGGGTAGGGATGAGCAGTTCTTC.

The chain links TRBV27 to TRBJ2-3; the D is unclear. Germline CDR1 MNHEY, CDR2 SMNVEV (reference sequence). The ends were cut back, 7 bases at V and 6 bases at J, with 14 bases in the middle. This CDR3 is built from 13 residues. The CDR3 DNA reads TGTGCCAGCACCAATAAGAAAAGGGATACGCAGTATTTT. As protein: CASTNKKRDTQYF.

The chain is built from TRBV5-4 and TRBJ2-5; the match to TRBD1 covers 11 bases. This CDR3 has 16 residues. CDR1 is SGHNT and CDR2 is YYREEE in the germline V gene (reference sequence). The ends lost 4 bases at V and 1 base at J; junction bases unmatched: 6. This chain's CDR3 is CASSTGTGGTQETQYF. The CDR3 DNA follows: TGTGCCAGCAGCACCGGGACAGGGGGGACCCAAGAGACCCAGTACTTC.

This clone was counted a few times. CDR3: CASSLRQGLITDTQYF. Here the CDR3 DNA reads TGTGCCAGCAGTTTACGGCAGGGACTTATCACAGATACGCAGTATTTT. The chain links TRBV27 to TRBJ2-3, with D possibly TRBD2 on 6 matching bases. This CDR3 comprises 16 residues. CDR1 is MNHEY and CDR2 is SMNVEV in the germline V gene (reference sequence). The V end lost 2 bases, the J end lost 2 bases, and 14 bases lay between the germline ends.

V and J are TRBV7-9 and TRBJ1-5; no clear D gene. The CDR3 covers 14 residues. V dropped 5 bases and J dropped 2 bases, with 10 bases sitting between them. Germline CDR1 and CDR2: SEHNR and FQNEAQ (reference sequence). Here the CDR3 DNA reads TGTGCCAGCAGCCCGGCCGGCGGCAATCAGCCCCAGCATTTT. Protein sequence: CASSPAGGNQPQHF. Using reference TRBV7-9 and TRBJ1-5 for the parts outside the CDR3, the full variable domain is DTGVSQNPRHKITKRGQNVTFRCDPISEHNRLYWYRQTLGQGPEFLTYFQNEAQLEKSRLLSDRFSAERPKGSFSTLEIQRTEQGDSAMYLCASSPAGGNQPQHFGDGTRLSIL.

This clone was found a few times. The V gene is TRBV29-1, the J gene TRBJ2-1; TRBD2 is a possible D gene (5 bases). Germline V lookup: CDR1 SQVTM, CDR2 ANQGSEA. Trimming removed 7 bases from V and 9 bases from J, with 13 bases in between. CDR3 length equals 11 residues. The DNA for the CDR3 is TGCAGCGCCCCCCTCGGAGGTGAGCAGTTCTTC. Its translation: CSAPLGGEQFF.

This clone was found many times. This sequence joins TRBV9 and TRBJ2-1; D assignment may be TRBD1 or TRBD2 (5 bases each). The germline gives CDR1 SGDLS, CDR2 YYNGEE. This CDR3 has 13 residues. V lost 6 bases to trimming and J lost 7 bases, with 14 bases between them. The CDR3 spells CASTGTDLNEQFF. The CDR3 DNA reads TGTGCCAGCACGGGGACCGACCTAAATGAGCAGTTCTTC.

J is TRBJ1-1 and V is TRBV30; maybe TRBD1 (5 bases). The germline CDR1 and CDR2 sequences are GTSNPN and SVGIG (reference sequence). The CDR3 is 13 residues long. The V gene lost 1 base and the J gene lost 6 bases, with 12 bases spanning the gap. The CDR3 region has the DNA TGTGCCTGGAGTGGGGGCTCTTTCGCTGAAGCTTTCTTT. Translating it yields CAWSGGSFAEAFF.

CDR3 nucleotide sequence: TGTGCCAGCAGGGGGACAGGGTACGAGCAGTACTTC. It encodes CASRGTGYEQYF. The chain carries TRBV6-5 and TRBJ2-7; 9 bases align to TRBD1. Germline-derived CDR1 and CDR2 are MNHEY and SVGAGI. This CDR3 comprises 12 residues. V shed 6 bases, J shed 4 bases, and the junction held 1 base outside the gene matches.

This clone occurred a few times. The CDR3 DNA follows: TGTGCCAGCAGCTTAAGGTCTAGAGGACTAACCCAAGTGGAGCAGTACTTC. Amino acid sequence: CASSLRSRGLTQVEQYF. The chain recombines TRBV7-2 with TRBJ2-7, with D maybe TRBD2 (6 bases). Germline V gene lookup returns CDR1 SGHTA and CDR2 FQGNSA. The CDR3 has 17 amino acids. V gave up 2 bases and J gave up 7 bases, with 24 bases separating them.

The chain joins TRBV7-8 to TRBJ2-3; 10 bases match TRBD1. V was pared by 5 bases and J by 6 bases, with 14 bases of the junction left unmatched. CDR3 length: 17 amino acids. CDR1 SGHVS and CDR2 FQNEAQ come from the germline V gene. The CDR3 loop reads CASSTNPGQGTYDTQYF. CDR3 sequence (DNA): TGTGCCAGCAGCACCAACCCGGGACAGGGGACCTATGATACGCAGTATTTT. Full variable domain (rest looked up from reference TRBV7-8 and TRBJ2-3): GAGVSQSPRYKVAKRGQDVALRCDPISGHVSLFWYQQALGQGPEFLTYFQNEAQLDKSGLPSDRFFAERPEGSVSTLKIQRTQQEDSAVYLCASSTNPGQGTYDTQYFGPGTRLTVL.

The chain uses TRBV29-1 and TRBJ1-1, with a weak D call TRBD1 (5 bases). The germline V and J ends were trimmed by 3 bases and 6 bases, with 8 bases remaining between them. Germline assignment: CDR1 SQVTM and CDR2 ANQGSEA. The CDR3 has 11 residues. This CDR3 is CSVDGGAEAFF. As DNA, the CDR3 is TGCAGCGTTGACGGGGGGGCTGAAGCTTTCTTT.